This entry concerns a single TCR beta chain. Its antigen remains unknown. One junction end does not reproduce the germline sequence, and a read error may be involved. Using immunoSEQ multiplex PCR, the repertoire was profiled, and TCRdb retains in-frame clones only, with some absent. The sample shows about 1.5 million clones, around 98% of them seen only once. This specimen comes from a study of shared clonotypes between healthy human individuals. Germline CDR1 LNHDA, CDR2 SQIVND (reference sequence). CDR3 length equals 17 residues. Study-wide results and limits: Clonotypes shared by all four donors outscored non-shared clonotypes in generation probability. The study sampled only blood, and tissue repertoires likely differ. Sharing across four donors was highest in naive CD4 (around 5%) and lowest in memory CD8 (approximately 0.4%).

This TCR came from a man younger than 40 in good health. The chain couples TRBV19 to TRBJ2-7, with 11 bases aligning to TRBD2. Material for sequencing was naive CD4+ T cells sorted from blood. The subset is: CD45RA+ positively selected. The DNA of the CDR3 is TGTGCCAGTAGTGTAGAGATCCCCGGGACTAGCGGCTACGAGCAGTACTTC. Protein sequence: CASSVEIPGTSGYEQYF.